Listed below are T cell receptor beta chains from one sample, sequenced in a study of Ad26.COV2.S vaccination and SARS-CoV-2 variants. Using immunoSEQ multiplex PCR, the repertoire was profiled, and TCRdb retains in-frame clones only, with some absent. The sample lists roughly 400,000 clones, around 92% occurring once. This specimen was peripheral blood, taken in a trial of Ad26.COV2.S vaccine versus placebo. The receptors come from a person aged 18-65 years who received the Ad26.COV2.S COVID-19 vaccine or a placebo. The CDR3 runs from the conserved cysteine through the conserved F or W. D genes are given only for firm matches. Rows give clone size only sometimes, using once, few, many, or a class for an expanded clone.

>TRBJ2-1|NA|NA|TRBV27
CASSFFHPLAREQFF
TGTGCCAGCAGTTTCTTTCACCCCCTCGCTCGGGAGCAGTTCTTC
>TRBJ1-2|NA|NA|TRBV30
CAWREDRYGYTF
TGTGCCTGGAGAGAAGACCGTTATGGCTACACCTTC
>TRBJ1-1|NA|NA|TRBV14
CASSQDRPGALNTEAFF
TGTGCCAGCAGCCAAGATCGTCCGGGGGCACTGAACACTGAAGCTTTCTTT
>TRBJ1-5|NA|TRBD1|TRBV2
CASRRTGDQPQHF
TGTGCCAGCAGGCGCACAGGGGATCAGCCCCAGCATTTT
>TRBJ1-1|NA|NA|TRBV6-2/TRBV6-3
CASSYWSDEAFF
TGTGCCAGCAGTTATTGGTCAGATGAAGCTTTCTTT
>TRBJ1-6|NA|NA|TRBV4-2
CASSQVTNSPLHF
TGTGCCAGCAGCCAAGTAACTAATTCACCCCTCCACTTT
>TRBJ2-3|NA|NA|TRBV4-3
CASSQGLGGNTDTQYF
TGCGCCAGCAGCCAAGGGCTGGGTGGCAACACAGATACGCAGTATTTT
>TRBJ2-1|NA|NA|TRBV20-1
CSARDLVEQFF
TGCAGTGCTAGAGATTTGGTCGAGCAGTTCTTC
>TRBJ2-1|NA|TRBD1|TRBV5-1
CASSPTTGGMRNGEQFF
TGCGCCAGCAGCCCAACGACAGGGGGAATGAGAAACGGTGAGCAGTTCTTC
>TRBJ2-5|NA|TRBD1|TRBV30
CAWSVTGGETQYF
TGTGCCTGGAGTGTTACAGGGGGAGAGACCCAGTACTTC
>TRBJ2-7|many|TRBD2|TRBV6-2/TRBV6-3
CASSYGTSGLHEQYF
TGTGCCAGCAGTTACGGGACTAGCGGGTTGCACGAGCAGTACTTC
>TRBJ1-2|NA|TRBD1|TRBV9
CASSVEGQGLYGYTF
TGTGCCAGCAGCGTAGAAGGACAGGGCCTATATGGCTACACCTTC
>TRBJ2-3|NA|NA|TRBV30
CAWEALPQYF
TGTGCCTGGGAAGCCCTGCCGCAGTATTTT
>TRBJ1-5|NA|NA|TRBV7-9
CASDQGYSNQPQHF
TGTGCCAGCGACCAGGGTTATAGCAATCAGCCCCAGCATTTT
>TRBJ2-2|NA|TRBD2|TRBV7-6
CASIGGTPNGELFF
TGTGCCAGCATCGGGGGGACCCCCAACGGGGAGCTGTTTTTT
>TRBJ2-5|NA|NA|TRBV6-5
CASTEDRERETQYF
TGTGCCAGCACCGAGGATAGGGAGAGGGAGACCCAGTACTTC
>TRBJ2-2|NA|TRBD1|TRBV5-4
CASSFDRGRTGELFF
TGTGCCAGCAGCTTCGACAGGGGTAGAACCGGGGAGCTGTTTTTT
>TRBJ2-1|NA|NA|TRBV19
CASSSPSDRTLTGIGVNEQFF
TGTGCCAGTAGTTCCCCCTCCGACCGGACACTGACGGGGATAGGTGTTAATGAGCAGTTCTTC
>TRBJ1-1|NA|NA|TRBV28
CASSSLRGGLEAFF
TGTGCCAGCAGTAGTCTTAGGGGAGGGCTTGAAGCTTTCTTT
>TRBJ2-7|NA|TRBD2|TRBV19
CASSEVLGLRYEQYF
TGTGCCAGTAGTGAGGTATTGGGACTACGCTACGAGCAGTACTTC
>TRBJ2-3|NA|NA|TRBV7-2
CASSMRGGNTDTQYF
TGTGCCAGCAGTATGAGAGGGGGAAACACAGATACGCAGTATTTT
>TRBJ1-6|NA|TRBD1|TRBV5-1
CASSWGQGELRALHF
TGCGCCAGCAGCTGGGGACAGGGAGAATTGAGAGCCCTCCACTTT
>TRBJ2-2|NA|TRBD2|TRBV6-5
CASSPGGGNTGELFF
TGTGCCAGCAGTCCGGGCGGGGGGAACACCGGGGAGCTGTTTTTT
>TRBJ1-1|few|NA|TRBV27
CASSLSWRQMNTEAFF
TGTGCCAGCAGTTTATCCTGGAGACAGATGAACACTGAAGCTTTCTTT
>TRBJ1-3|NA|NA|TRBV5-1
CASSLVGRGNTIYF
TGCGCCAGCAGCTTGGTTGGGCGAGGGAACACCATATATTTT
>TRBJ2-5|NA|TRBD2|TRBV7-2
CASSLEGAGGLETQYF
TGTGCCAGCAGCTTAGAGGGAGCGGGGGGGCTTGAGACCCAGTACTTC
>TRBJ1-1|NA|NA|TRBV19
CASSIRDRMNTEAFF
TGTGCCAGTAGTATCAGGGACCGAATGAACACTGAAGCTTTCTTT
>TRBJ2-3|NA|NA|TRBV11-2
CASSLVPLPDTQYF
TGTGCCAGCAGCTTAGTACCCTTACCAGATACGCAGTATTTT
>TRBJ2-7|NA|NA|TRBV11-2
CASSLVGVQQYF
TGTGCCAGCAGCTTAGTCGGGGTTCAGCAGTACTTC
>TRBJ2-7|NA|TRBD1|TRBV5-1
CASSEGQAGEQYF
TGCGCCAGCAGCGAGGGACAGGCGGGGGAGCAGTACTTC
>TRBJ1-1|NA|NA|TRBV6-5
CASRLTSNTEAFF
TGTGCCAGCAGGCTTACAAGTAACACTGAAGCTTTCTTT
>TRBJ2-3|NA|NA|TRBV3-1/TRBV3-2
CASSHGWGRGEDTQYF
TGTGCCAGCAGCCACGGGTGGGGCCGGGGTGAAGATACGCAGTATTTT
>TRBJ2-2|NA|TRBD1|TRBV7-9
CASSITGGWELFF
TGTGCCAGCAGCATAACAGGGGGCTGGGAGCTGTTTTTT
>TRBJ1-2|NA|NA|TRBV12-3/TRBV12-4
CASRDRENYGYTF
TGTGCCAGCAGGGACAGAGAAAACTATGGCTACACCTTC
>TRBJ2-2|NA|NA|TRBV30
CAWSGTGKFGELFF
TGTGCCTGGAGTGGGACGGGGAAGTTCGGGGAGCTGTTTTTT
>TRBJ2-2|NA|TRBD2|TRBV3-1/TRBV3-2
CASSSGGGMNTGELFF
TGTGCCAGCAGCAGCGGGGGAGGGATGAACACCGGGGAGCTGTTTTTT
>TRBJ1-2|NA|TRBD1|TRBV28
CASSSTGAPYGYTF
TGTGCCAGCAGTTCCACAGGGGCGCCCTATGGCTACACCTTC
>TRBJ1-1|NA|NA|TRBV5-1
CASVEGWGSMNTEAFF
TGCGCCAGCGTCGAAGGGTGGGGATCCATGAACACTGAAGCTTTCTTT
>TRBJ2-3|NA|TRBD2|TRBV9
CASSPLGGPEKDTQYF
TGTGCCAGCAGCCCCCTGGGAGGGCCGGAGAAAGATACGCAGTATTTT
>TRBJ2-7|NA|TRBD2|TRBV14
CASSPWHSGGWQEQYF
TGTGCCAGCAGCCCCTGGCATAGCGGGGGGTGGCAGGAGCAGTACTTC